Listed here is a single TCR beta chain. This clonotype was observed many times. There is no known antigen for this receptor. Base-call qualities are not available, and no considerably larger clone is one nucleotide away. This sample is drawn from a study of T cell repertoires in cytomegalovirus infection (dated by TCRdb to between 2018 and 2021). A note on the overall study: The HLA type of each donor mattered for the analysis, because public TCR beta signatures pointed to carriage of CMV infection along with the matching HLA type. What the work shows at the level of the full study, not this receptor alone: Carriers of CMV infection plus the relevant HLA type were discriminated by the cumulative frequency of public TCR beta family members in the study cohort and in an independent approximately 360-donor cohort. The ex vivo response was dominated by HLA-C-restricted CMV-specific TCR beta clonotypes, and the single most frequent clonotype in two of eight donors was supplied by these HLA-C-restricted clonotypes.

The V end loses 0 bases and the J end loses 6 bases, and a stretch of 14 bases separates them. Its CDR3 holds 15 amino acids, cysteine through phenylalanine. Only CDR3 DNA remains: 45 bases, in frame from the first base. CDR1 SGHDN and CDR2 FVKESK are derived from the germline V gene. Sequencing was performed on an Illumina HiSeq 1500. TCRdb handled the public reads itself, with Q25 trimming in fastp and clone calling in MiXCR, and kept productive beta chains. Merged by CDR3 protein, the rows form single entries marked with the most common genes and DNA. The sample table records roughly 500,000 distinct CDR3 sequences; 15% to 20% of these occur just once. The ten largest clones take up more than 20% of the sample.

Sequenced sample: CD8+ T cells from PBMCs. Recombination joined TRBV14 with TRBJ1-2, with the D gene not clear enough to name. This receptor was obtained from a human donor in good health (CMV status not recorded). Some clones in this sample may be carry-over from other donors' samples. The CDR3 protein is CASSQDSGIWDGYTF. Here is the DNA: TGTGCCAGCAGCCAAGATTCTGGTATTTGGGATGGCTACACCTTC.